These T cell receptor beta chains were read from a single sample in a study of circulating and synovial CD4+ cells in juvenile arthritis. The repertoire was sequenced with immunoSEQ multiplex PCR; TCRdb's copy has only in-frame clones and lacks some. The table records tens of thousands of clones, roughly 95% of them present only once. The sequencing input was CD4+ T cells from blood. All receptors derive from a human donor with juvenile idiopathic arthritis. CDR3s include the opening cysteine and the closing phenylalanine or tryptophan. D genes are given only for firm matches.

V: TRBV29-1
J: TRBJ2-2
D: TRBD2
DNA: TGCAGCGCAAAAGGAAGGAGCGGGAGGGCCCAAGCCGGGGAGCTGTTTTTT
CDR3: CSAKGRSGRAQAGELFF

V: TRBV5-1
J: TRBJ2-7
D: TRBD1
DNA: TGCGCCAGCAGCTTGGTGGGACAGGGGGAATACGAGCAGTACTTC
CDR3: CASSLVGQGEYEQYF

V: TRBV6-1
J: TRBJ2-1
D: NA
DNA: TGTGCCAGCACCTTCGGACACTCTCCTTACAATGAGCAGTTCTTC
CDR3: CASTFGHSPYNEQFF

V: TRBV2
J: TRBJ2-7
D: NA
DNA: TGTGCCAGCAGTGCTAACTTTTTCGACGAGCAGTACTTC
CDR3: CASSANFFDEQYF

V: TRBV2
J: TRBJ2-2
D: NA
DNA: TGTGCCAGCAGTGGGGGGGTCGGGGAGCTGTTTTTT
CDR3: CASSGGVGELFF

V: TRBV10-2
J: TRBJ2-3
D: TRBD2
DNA: TGCGCCACCTCATGTGGACTAGCGCCCGATTGTGGCACAGATACGCAGTATTTT
CDR3: CATSCGLAPDCGTDTQYF

V: TRBV6-1
J: TRBJ1-1
D: NA
DNA: TGTGCCAGGGACACGAAGGGTGACACTGAAGCTTTCTTT
CDR3: CARDTKGDTEAFF

V: TRBV28
J: TRBJ2-7
D: TRBD1
DNA: TGTGCCAGCAGTTTCGCTTCCGGGACAGGGGTCTACGAGCAGTACTTC
CDR3: CASSFASGTGVYEQYF

V: TRBV20-1
J: TRBJ2-3
D: NA
DNA: TGCAGTGCTAGGGCGGGGATCACGCAGTATTTT
CDR3: CSARAGITQYF

V: TRBV28
J: TRBJ2-6
D: NA
DNA: TGTGCCAGCAGCTTGACAGCTAGCTCTGGGGCCAACGTCCTGACTTTC
CDR3: CASSLTASSGANVLTF

V: TRBV19
J: TRBJ2-3
D: TRBD1
DNA: TGTGCCAGTAGTATTGAGGGGACAGGAACAGATACGCAGTATTTT
CDR3: CASSIEGTGTDTQYF

V: TRBV7-7
J: TRBJ2-2
D: TRBD1
DNA: TGTGCTAGCAGCCAGGACAGGTCCGGGGAGCTGTTTTTT
CDR3: CASSQDRSGELFF

V: TRBV6-1
J: TRBJ2-1
D: TRBD2
DNA: TGTGCCAGCACGGGGGGGTACTCCTACAATGAGCAGTTCTTC
CDR3: CASTGGYSYNEQFF

V: TRBV18
J: TRBJ2-7
D: TRBD1
DNA: TGTGCCAGCTCACCTTTACAGGGGACCGGCGAGCAGTACTTC
CDR3: CASSPLQGTGEQYF

V: TRBV19
J: TRBJ2-7
D: TRBD1
DNA: TGTGCCAGTAGTACCCCCCCCGGGACAGGGACAACCAGAGGGAGGCGCCACTACGAGCAGTACTTC
CDR3: CASSTPPGTGTTRGRRHYEQYF

V: TRBV29-1
J: TRBJ2-7
D: TRBD1
DNA: TGCAGCGTTGTTCTGGGGGACAGGGTGGGTCCGCAGTACTTC
CDR3: CSVVLGDRVGPQYF

V: TRBV5-1
J: TRBJ2-3
D: NA
DNA: TGCGCCAGCAGCTTGGCGGGAGAGGCAGATACGCAGTATTTT
CDR3: CASSLAGEADTQYF

V: TRBV25-1
J: TRBJ1-5
D: NA
DNA: TGTGCCAGCAGTGGCATAGAGAATCAGCCCCAGCATTTT
CDR3: CASSGIENQPQHF

V: TRBV28
J: TRBJ2-2
D: TRBD2
DNA: TGTGCCAGCAGGGCACCTAGCGGGAGGGCCACCGGGGAGCTGTTTTTT
CDR3: CASRAPSGRATGELFF

V: TRBV2
J: TRBJ2-1
D: TRBD2
DNA: TGTGCCAGCCAACGGACTAGCGGGAGGGTTGAGCAGTTCTTC
CDR3: CASQRTSGRVEQFF

V: TRBV6-4
J: TRBJ2-1
D: TRBD2
DNA: TGTGCCAGCAGTGTGGGTAGCGGGCAATCCTACAATGAGCAGTTCTTC
CDR3: CASSVGSGQSYNEQFF

V: TRBV30
J: TRBJ2-5
D: NA
DNA: TGTGCCTGGAGTGTAAGTAGCCGAGAGACCCAGTACTTC
CDR3: CAWSVSSRETQYF

V: TRBV27
J: TRBJ2-1
D: TRBD1
DNA: TGTGCCAGCAGTCTACGACAGGGGGCATATAATGAGCAGTTCTTC
CDR3: CASSLRQGAYNEQFF

V: TRBV5-1
J: TRBJ2-6
D: TRBD1
DNA: TGCGCCAGCAGCCTGGGACAGGACGCTGGGGCCAACGTCCTGACTTTC
CDR3: CASSLGQDAGANVLTF

V: TRBV28
J: TRBJ2-1
D: NA
DNA: TGTGCCAGCAGTACCGGGGGCTCCTACAATGAGCAGTTCTTC
CDR3: CASSTGGSYNEQFF

V: TRBV18
J: TRBJ1-1
D: NA
DNA: TGTGCCAGCTCACTTTCGCAGGGGCGGGACACTGAAGCTTTCTTT
CDR3: CASSLSQGRDTEAFF

V: TRBV2
J: TRBJ2-1
D: NA
DNA: TGTGCCAGCAGGGAGGCCAGGGGTTCCTACAATGAGCAGTTCTTC
CDR3: CASREARGSYNEQFF

V: TRBV5-1
J: TRBJ2-5
D: TRBD1
DNA: TGCGCCAGCAGCTTACAGTCGGGACAGGGGATGGAGACCCAGTACTTC
CDR3: CASSLQSGQGMETQYF

V: TRBV7-2
J: TRBJ2-2
D: TRBD2
DNA: TGTGCCAGCAGCCAAGCCGGGACTACGAACACCGGGGAGCTGTTTTTT
CDR3: CASSQAGTTNTGELFF

V: TRBV28
J: TRBJ2-7
D: NA
DNA: TGTGCCAGCAGTTCGACTACTCCCACCGTATACGAGCAGTACTTC
CDR3: CASSSTTPTVYEQYF

V: TRBV18
J: TRBJ2-3
D: TRBD2
DNA: TGTGCCAGCTCACCGATAGTAAGAACCCCCGGGACTAGTACAGATACGCAGTATTTT
CDR3: CASSPIVRTPGTSTDTQYF